This T cell receptor (beta chain) derives from a study of OX40 agonist ivuxolimab in advanced cancers. Produced via immunoSEQ multiplex PCR; TCRdb's table is partial and in-frame only. The repertoire holds around 13,000 clones, with around four fifths as singletons. Study findings and constraints: The CD4+ and CD8+ T cells in the blood had expanded clonally by week 6 at 0.1 to 3.0 mg/kg.

On this clone: The target antigen is unknown.

The specimen was CD4+ or CD8+ T cells sorted from blood, collected in a trial of the OX40 agonist ivuxolimab. This sequence was found in an adult with an advanced solid tumor such as melanoma, head and neck, liver or kidney cancer.

The CDR3 loop reads CASSVASGDVYEQYF. The CDR3 region has the DNA TGTGCCAGCAGCGTTGCCTCAGGGGACGTCTACGAGCAGTACTTC. The gene calls are TRBV9 and TRBJ2-7; D is possibly TRBD1 (6 bases). The germline gives CDR1 SGDLS, CDR2 YYNGEE. Trimming took off 2 bases at V and 3 bases at J, with 15 bases between the two ends. The CDR3 is made up of 15 amino acids.